The clone carrying this T cell receptor (beta chain) was seen ten or more times. For TCRbeta, the library was prepared with unique molecular identifiers. TCRdb re-called the PCR reads through MiXCR, storing one row per CDR3 protein. Of some 340,000 distinct CDR3 sequences in the sample, 10% are singletons; the top ten hold under 3%. The entry originates in a study of T-cell reconstitution after alpha-beta-depleted transplantation in children. Germline loops: CDR1 SQVTM, CDR2 ANQGSEA. V dropped 1 base and J dropped 3 bases, with 16 bases sitting between them. CDR3 length equals 16 residues. The TCR originated in a human donor who donated a stem cell graft to a child with acute lymphoblastic leukemia. V is TRBV29-1 and J is TRBJ2-1; D is possibly TRBD1 (5 bases). Sequencing was performed on PBMCs from the stem cell graft donor, taken from the stem cell graft. The CDR3, as DNA: TGCAGCGTTGAAGGGATTCAGGGTAGGGGCTACAATGAGCAGTTCTTC. Its translation is CSVEGIQGRGYNEQFF.